One and the same sample provided the 22 T cell receptor beta chains below, sequenced in a study of breast tumors, draining lymph nodes, adjacent tissues. A single record per CDR3 protein comes from TCRdb applying MiXCR to the multiplex PCR reads. This sample has about 230,000 distinct CDR3 sequences, with about 32% found just once. The lymph nodes were axillary draining lymph nodes from breast cancer patients. Material: axillary lymph node tissue. The source of these receptors is a female donor with breast cancer. Some clones in this sample may be carry-over from other donors' samples.

Notes on this clonotype: It may be a read error: a sequence one base away is much more abundant. The chain is built from TRBV5-1 and TRBJ2-4; 10 bases are shared with TRBD1. Germline CDR1 and CDR2: SGHRS and YFSETQ. This CDR3 has 15 amino acids. CDR3 protein: CASSLTLDRGSIRYF. The CDR3 coding sequence is TGCGCCAGCAGCTTGACGTTGGACAGGGGGAGCATTCGGTACTTC. The whole variable domain, remainder taken from reference TRBV5-1 and TRBJ2-4, is KAGVTQTPRYLIKTRGQQVTLSCSPISGHRSVSWYQQTPGQGLQFLFEYFSETQRNKGNFPGRFSGRQFSNSRSEMNVSTLELGDSALYLCASSLTLDRGSIRYFGAGTRLSVL.

Comments on this clonotype: A single base separates this from a much larger clone, so it may be a read error. V gene TRBV7-9 combines with J gene TRBJ2-5; D might be TRBD1 or TRBD2, each matching 6 bases. This CDR3 comprises 15 residues. Germline V lookup: CDR1 SEHNR, CDR2 FQNEAQ (reference sequence). CDR3 region: CASSLGRGRLETQHF. CDR3 nucleotide sequence: TGTGCCAGCAGCTTAGGGAGGGGGAGACTCGAGACCCAGCACTTC.

Many counts were recorded for this clonotype. This chain uses TRBV6-1 with TRBJ2-3; D call uncertain. The CDR3 totals 11 residues. The germline V gene encodes CDR1 MNHNS and CDR2 SASEGT. V was trimmed by 3 bases and J by 5 bases, leaving 3 bases between them. The CDR3: CASSDRDTQYF. DNA of the CDR3: TGTGCCAGCAGTGATAGAGATACGCAGTATTTT.

Concerning this clonotype: A much larger clonotype is one base distant, so this may be a read error. The chain uses TRBV5-1 and TRBJ2-5, with D possibly called TRBD1 or TRBD2 (5 bases each). Germline assignment: CDR1 SGHRS and CDR2 YFSETQ. Trimming removed 5 bases from V and 7 bases from J, with 21 bases in between. This CDR3 contains 15 residues. The CDR3 DNA follows: TGCGCCAGCAGTTCCTTCTGGGGACGTGGAGGGACCCAGTACTTC. Residues: CASSSFWGRGGTQYF.

This clonotype appeared a few times. The rearrangement links TRBV28 to TRBJ2-1; weak D call: TRBD2 (5 bases). The germline V and J ends were trimmed by 2 bases and 0 bases, with 14 bases remaining between them. CDR1 and CDR2 (germline): MDHEN, SYDVKM. The length of the CDR3 is 17 residues. CDR3 in DNA: TGTGCCAGCAGTTTACCCACTAGATCAGGCTCCTACAATGAGCAGTTCTTC. Residues: CASSLPTRSGSYNEQFF.

The table lists this clonotype with many counts. This sequence joins TRBV14 and TRBJ1-2; 9 nucleotides agree with TRBD1. From germline, CDR1 is SGHDN and CDR2 FVKESK. V lost 4 bases and J lost 7; bases outside the gene matches: 7. CDR3 length equals 14 residues. Here the CDR3 reads CASSRVQGAGGYTF. CDR3 nucleotide sequence: TGTGCCAGCAGCCGAGTACAGGGGGCAGGTGGCTACACCTTC.

The CDR3 reads CSVLTGGRSVNYEQYF. CDR3 nucleotides: TGCAGCGTCCTGACAGGGGGACGGAGTGTCAACTACGAGCAGTACTTC. The chain couples TRBV29-1 to TRBJ2-7, with 9 bases aligning to TRBD1. The trim removed 6 bases at V and 3 bases at J, leaving 15 bases unmatched. Germline V gene lookup returns CDR1 SQVTM and CDR2 ANQGSEA. The CDR3 contains 16 residues.

This clonotype has ten or more counts. This chain joins TRBV7-9 and TRBJ1-2; weak D call: TRBD1 (5 bases). Between the trimmed V and J ends, which lost 2 bases and 8 bases, there was a span of 18 bases. Germline V gene data show CDR1 as SEHNR and CDR2 as FQNEAQ (reference sequence). The CDR3 totals 15 residues. Here the CDR3 reads CASSLPVRDASGYTF. The DNA of the CDR3 is TGTGCCAGCAGCTTACCCGTAAGGGACGCAAGCGGCTACACCTTC.

This clonotype was detected only a few times. The V call is TRBV28, the J call TRBJ2-5, with D possibly being TRBD2 (5 bases). Germline assignment: CDR1 MDHEN and CDR2 SYDVKM. Deletions cut 3 bases from V and 4 bases from J, with 21 bases between. This CDR3 comprises 17 residues. The CDR3 nucleotides read TGTGCCAGCAGTTTTGGGTCGGGAAGGCCGAGAGGAGAGACCCAGTACTTC. It yields the protein CASSFGSGRPRGETQYF.

Note on this clonotype: Possible read error: a much larger clone is one base away. The chain couples TRBV3-1 to TRBJ2-1; maybe TRBD1 (5 bases). The CDR3 is made up of 14 amino acids. Germline CDR1 and CDR2: LGHDT and YNNKEL (reference sequence). The CDR3, as DNA: TGTGCCGGCAGCCCTGGACAAGGGATAAATGAGCAGTTCTTC. Encoded protein: CAGSPGQGINEQFF.

The rearrangement uses TRBV7-9 and TRBJ1-1, with D uncertain. This CDR3 spans 14 amino acids. V was shortened by 2 bases and J by 1 base, with 8 bases between the two germline ends. Per germline, CDR1 SEHNR and CDR2 FQNEAQ (reference sequence). The CDR3 is CASSLIASNTEAFF. The CDR3 DNA is TGTGCCAGCAGCTTAATAGCCTCGAACACTGAAGCTTTCTTT.

About this clonotype itself: This may come from a read error, since a much larger clone is one base off. This chain links TRBV5-8 with TRBJ2-2; D uncertain. Trimming cost V 3 bases and J 3 bases, with 9 bases left between them. This CDR3 spans 14 amino acids. Germline CDR1 reads SGHTS; CDR2 reads YDEGEE. CDR3 DNA: TGTGCCAGCAGCTCATATCAGGACACCGGGGAGCTGTTTTTT. Translating gives CASSSYQDTGELFF.

In its sample, this clonotype was seen many times. This may stem from a read error, because a much larger clone lies one nucleotide away. No conserved phenylalanine or tryptophan is present at the end of the CDR3, so a read error is the likely explanation. Here the CDR3 DNA reads TGCAGTGCGGAAGCGGAGACCCAGTACTCC. As protein: CSAEAETQYS. This sequence joins TRBV20-1 and TRBJ2-5; D not resolved. This CDR3 is built from 10 residues. Trimming left V 6 bases short and J 5 bases short, with 7 bases between. CDR1 DFQATT and CDR2 SNEGSKA come from the germline V gene (reference sequence).

With respect to this clonotype: Its ends do not fully match the called genes, so a read error is possible. V and J are TRBV15 and TRBJ1-3; possibly TRBD1 for D (6 bases). CDR1 is LNHNV and CDR2 is YYDKDF in the germline V gene (reference sequence). The CDR3 covers 15 residues. CDR3: CAASSLTGSGNTIYF. In nucleotides, the CDR3 is TGTGCCGCCAGCAGCCTCACAGGGTCCGGAAACACCATATATTTT.

As concerns this clonotype: A much larger clone differs by one base, so this may be a read error. A read error is likely, as this CDR3 ends without the conserved phenylalanine or tryptophan. It is unclear where the CDR3 begins or ends on the DNA, so no DNA is shown, and the CDR3 is as TCRdb lists it. The chain uses TRBV6-2 or TRBV6-3 and TRBJ2-1; the listed D gene, TRBD2, was not tested against the DNA. Germline CDR1 MNHEY, CDR2 SVGEGT. Inclusive of both ends, the CDR3 amounts to 11 amino acids. CDR3 sequence: CASSDTGGRFL.

The chain links TRBV9 to TRBJ2-5; a possible D gene is TRBD1 (6 bases). CDR3 length: 14 residues. Germline V gene lookup returns CDR1 SGDLS and CDR2 YYNGEE. V was shortened by 1 base and J by 2 bases, with 9 bases between the two germline ends. As DNA, the CDR3 is TGTGCCAGCAGCGTACAGGGGACGCAAGAGACCCAGTACTTC. Its translation is CASSVQGTQETQYF.

There are many counts of this clonotype. The chain employs TRBV3-1 and TRBJ2-3, with D possibly being TRBD2 (6 bases). Germline V gene sequence: CDR1 LGHDT, CDR2 YNNKEL (reference sequence). Trimming took off 2 bases at V and 0 bases at J, with 9 bases between the two ends. This CDR3 has 15 amino acids. CDR3 in DNA: TGTGCCAGCAGCCAACTAGCGCTTAGCACAGATACGCAGTATTTT. This translates into CASSQLALSTDTQYF.

This clonotype was counted ten times or more. This chain connects TRBV20-1 to TRBJ2-7, with D tentatively TRBD2 (5 bases). With 1 base removed from V and 0 bases from J, the gap between germline ends came to 10 bases. CDR1 is DFQATT and CDR2 is SNEGSKA in the germline V gene (reference sequence). This CDR3 is 14 amino acids long. The CDR3 sequence is CSARVGGSSYEQYF. In DNA form, the CDR3 reads TGCAGTGCTAGAGTAGGTGGGAGCTCCTACGAGCAGTACTTC.

Comment on this clonotype: An end of the junction differs from the germline gene, which may be a read error. This chain links TRBV5-1 with TRBJ2-3; tentative D call: TRBD1 (6 bases). CDR3 length: 15 residues. Germline V gene sequence: CDR1 SGHRS, CDR2 YFSETQ. In nucleotides, the CDR3 is TGCGCCAGCACCCAGACGGGACATGGCACCGATACGCAGTATTTT. Its translation is CASTQTGHGTDTQYF.

A remark on this clonotype: A read error is possible here, since a much larger clone lies one base away. The chain couples TRBV6-5 to TRBJ2-4; 11 bases are shared with TRBD1. V lost 5 bases to trimming and J lost 10 bases; unmatched junction nucleotides: 7. Germline V gene sequence: CDR1 MNHEY, CDR2 SVGAGI. CDR3 length equals 14 residues. CDR3 sequence: CASSEPGQGGIQYF. In nucleotides, the CDR3 is TGTGCCAGCAGTGAGCCGGGACAGGGGGGGATTCAGTACTTC.

This clonotype was seen ten or more times. This rearrangement joins TRBV3-1 to TRBJ1-2; a weak D match, TRBD1 (6 bases). V shed 5 bases and J shed 4 bases, with 14 bases lying between them. Looked up from germline, CDR1 is LGHDT and CDR2 is YNNKEL (reference sequence). The CDR3 has 14 amino acids. CDR3 DNA sequence: TGTGCCAGCAGCGCTACCGGACAGACCTATGGCTACACCTTC. The encoded protein is CASSATGQTYGYTF.

This clonotype appeared many times. V gene TRBV20-1 combines with J gene TRBJ2-2; 8 nucleotides match TRBD1. This CDR3 is built from 14 residues. Trimming at V came to 5 bases and at J to 6 bases, leaving 8 bases not matched to a gene. Germline CDR1 and CDR2: DFQATT and SNEGSKA (reference sequence). CDR3 sequence reads: CSALGQGQAGELFF. CDR3 in DNA: TGCAGTGCTCTCGGACAGGGTCAGGCCGGGGAGCTGTTTTTT.